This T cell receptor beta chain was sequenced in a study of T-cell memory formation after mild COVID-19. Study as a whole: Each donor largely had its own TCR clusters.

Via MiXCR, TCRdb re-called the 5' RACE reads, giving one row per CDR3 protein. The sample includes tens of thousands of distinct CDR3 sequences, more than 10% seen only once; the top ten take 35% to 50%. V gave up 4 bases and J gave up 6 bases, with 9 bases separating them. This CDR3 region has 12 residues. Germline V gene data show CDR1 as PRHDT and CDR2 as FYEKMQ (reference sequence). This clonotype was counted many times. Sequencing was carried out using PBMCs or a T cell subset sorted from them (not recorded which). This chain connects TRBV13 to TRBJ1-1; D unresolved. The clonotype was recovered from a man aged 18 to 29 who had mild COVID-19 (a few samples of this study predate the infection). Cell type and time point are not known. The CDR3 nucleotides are TGTGCCAGCAGCTCTTTCGGGGCTGAAGCTTTCTTT. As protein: CASSSFGAEAFF.